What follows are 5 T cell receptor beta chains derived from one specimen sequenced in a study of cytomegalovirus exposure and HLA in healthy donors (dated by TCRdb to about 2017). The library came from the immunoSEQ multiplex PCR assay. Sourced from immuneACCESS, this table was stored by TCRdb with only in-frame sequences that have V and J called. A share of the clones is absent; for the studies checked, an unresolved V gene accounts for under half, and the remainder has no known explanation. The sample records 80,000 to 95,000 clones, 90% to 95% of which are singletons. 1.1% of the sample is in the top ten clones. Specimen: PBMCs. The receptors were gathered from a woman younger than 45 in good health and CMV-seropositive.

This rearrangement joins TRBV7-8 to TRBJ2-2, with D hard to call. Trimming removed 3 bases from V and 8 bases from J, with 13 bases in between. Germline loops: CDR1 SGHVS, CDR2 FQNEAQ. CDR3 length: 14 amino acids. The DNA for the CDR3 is TGTGCCAGCAGCTTTAGTGCTGTTTTGGGGGAGCTGTTTTTT. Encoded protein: CASSFSAVLGELFF.

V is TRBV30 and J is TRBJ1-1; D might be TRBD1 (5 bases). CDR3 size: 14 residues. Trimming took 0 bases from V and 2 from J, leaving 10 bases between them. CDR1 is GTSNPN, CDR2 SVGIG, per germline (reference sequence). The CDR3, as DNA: TGTGCCTGGAGTGTAGACAGCTTTAACACTGAAGCTTTCTTT. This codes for CAWSVDSFNTEAFF.

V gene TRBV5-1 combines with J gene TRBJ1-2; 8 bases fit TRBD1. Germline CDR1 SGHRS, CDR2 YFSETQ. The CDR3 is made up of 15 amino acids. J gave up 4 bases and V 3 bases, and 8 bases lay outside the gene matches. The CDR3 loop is CASSSSGGRGYGYTF. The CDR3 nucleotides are TGCGCCAGCAGCTCCTCAGGGGGCAGGGGCTATGGCTACACCTTC.

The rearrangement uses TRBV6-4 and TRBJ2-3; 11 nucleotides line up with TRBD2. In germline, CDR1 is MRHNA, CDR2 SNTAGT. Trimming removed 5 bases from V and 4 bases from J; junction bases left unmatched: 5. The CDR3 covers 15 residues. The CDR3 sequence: CASSSTSGSPDTQYF. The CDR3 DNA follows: TGTGCCAGCAGTAGTACTAGCGGGAGCCCAGATACGCAGTATTTT.

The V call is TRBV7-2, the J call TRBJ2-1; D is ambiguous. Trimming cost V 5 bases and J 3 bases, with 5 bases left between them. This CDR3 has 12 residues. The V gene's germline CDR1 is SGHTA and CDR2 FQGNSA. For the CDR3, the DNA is TGTGCCAGCAGCCCCATCTACAATGAGCAGTTCTTC. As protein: CASSPIYNEQFF. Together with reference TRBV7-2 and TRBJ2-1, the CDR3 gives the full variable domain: GAGVSQSPSNKVTEKGKDVELRCDPISGHTALYWYRQSLGQGLEFLIYFQGNSAPDKSGLPSDRFSAERTGGSVSTLTIQRTQQEDSAVYLCASSPIYNEQFFGPGTRLTVL.